This T cell receptor (beta chain) was sequenced for a study of early T cells in non-severe SARS-CoV-2 infection. The CDR3 is made up of 18 amino acids. After removal of 4 bases from V and 8 bases from J, the junction contained 20 bases not matched to a gene. CDR1 is SGHKS and CDR2 is YYEKEE in the germline V gene (reference sequence). This clonotype has ten or more counts. TCRdb reprocessed the 5' RACE reads with MiXCR, giving one entry per CDR3 protein. The sample contains tens of thousands of distinct CDR3 sequences, approximately 13% of which appear only once. The sequenced sample consisted of whole blood. The sequence came from an adult who was a healthcare worker with PCR-confirmed SARS-CoV-2 infection or an uninfected control (not recorded which). This sequence joins TRBV5-5 and TRBJ2-1, with 8 positions matching TRBD2. In nucleotides, the CDR3 is TGTGCCAGCAGCCATAATCCACTCAGCGGGAGTGCGGTCGATGAGCAGTTCTTC. This translates into CASSHNPLSGSAVDEQFF. The complete variable domain, with remaining parts taken from reference TRBV5-5 and TRBJ2-1, reads DAGVTQSPTHLIKTRGQQVTLRCSPISGHKSVSWYQQVLGQGPQFIFQYYEKEERGRGNFPDRFSARQFPNYSSELNVNALLLGDSALYLCASSHNPLSGSAVDEQFFGPGTRLTVL.